This paragraph covers one TCR beta chain sequence. The data belong to a study of T cell responses to AZD1222 COVID-19 vaccine. This CDR3 is built from 16 residues. Trimming at V came to 0 bases and at J to 2 bases, leaving 4 bases not matched to a gene. From germline, CDR1 is MNHEY and CDR2 SVGAGI. Assay: immunoSEQ multiplex PCR; the TCRdb copy retains only in-frame clones and omits some. The sample comprises 50,000 or so clones, about 91% of which are singletons, and about 5.2% rests with the top ten. The starting material was peripheral blood, obtained 28 days after the second AZD1222 dose. The chain recombines TRBV6-5 with TRBJ2-7; 10 nucleotides line up with TRBD2. The sequence was obtained from an adult who received the AZD1222 COVID-19 vaccine. CDR3 coding DNA: TGTGCCAGCAGTTACTCCCTCCTAGCGGGAGCCTACGAGCAGTACTTC. Amino acid sequence: CASSYSLLAGAYEQYF.